This TCR beta chain was sequenced for a study of vaccination and CD4 T cells after COVID-19. Study-level background: Post-COVID specimens were obtained a median 101 days after diagnosis (range 35 to 161). Each control culture was treated with a CEFX pool, an HIV-1 Nef pool, or no peptide.

Sample treatment: roughly ten-day PBMC culture with coronavirus spike peptide pools or control peptides (ViraFEST assay). Days 3 and 7 saw half the medium swapped for fresh IL-2 medium. This clonotype appeared a few times. Its antigen is not identified. Sequenced with the Oncomine TCR Beta short-read assay was DNA taken from cultured CD4+ T cells. It was from cultured CD4+ T cells that genomic DNA was extracted. TCRdb recomputed calls from the PCR reads with MiXCR, one row per CDR3 protein. The sample holds a few thousand distinct CDR3 sequences, around a third seen once. Sequencing was carried out using CD4+ T cells from blood, cultured in vitro. This sequence was found in a human donor who had recovered from COVID-19.

The CDR3 DNA reads TGTGCCAGTAGTGACAGGGGGCTTAATGAAAAACTGTTTTTT. Translation gives CASSDRGLNEKLFF. The rearrangement links TRBV19 to TRBJ1-4; 10 nucleotides line up with TRBD1. The V segment lost 5 bases and the J segment 4 bases; nucleotides outside the gene matches: 1. CDR1 and CDR2 (germline): LNHDA, SQIVND (reference sequence). This CDR3 is 14 amino acids long. The entire variable domain, with the rest obtained from reference TRBV19 and TRBJ1-4, is as follows: DGGITQSPKYLFRKEGQNVTLSCEQNLNHDAMYWYRQDPGQGLRLIYYSQIVNDFQKGDIAEGYSVSREKKESFPLTVTSAQKNPTAFYLCASSDRGLNEKLFFGSGTQLSVL.